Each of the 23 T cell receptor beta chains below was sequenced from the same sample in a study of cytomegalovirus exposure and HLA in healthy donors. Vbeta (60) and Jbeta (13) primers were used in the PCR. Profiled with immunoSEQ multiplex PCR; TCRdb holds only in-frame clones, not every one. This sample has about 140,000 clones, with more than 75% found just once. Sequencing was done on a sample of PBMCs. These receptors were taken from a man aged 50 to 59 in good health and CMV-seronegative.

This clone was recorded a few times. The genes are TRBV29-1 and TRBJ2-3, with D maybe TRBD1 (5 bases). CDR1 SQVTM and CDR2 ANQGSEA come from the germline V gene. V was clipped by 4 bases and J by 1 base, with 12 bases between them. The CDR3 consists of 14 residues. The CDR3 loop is CSVGTFLGTDTQYF. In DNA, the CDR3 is TGCAGCGTTGGGACATTTCTTGGCACAGATACGCAGTATTTT.

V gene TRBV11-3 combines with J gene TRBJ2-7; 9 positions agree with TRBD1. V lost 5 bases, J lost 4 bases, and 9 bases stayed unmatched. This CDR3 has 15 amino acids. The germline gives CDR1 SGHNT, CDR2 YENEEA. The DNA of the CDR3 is TGTGCCAGCAGCCCAAACAGGGGGCGATCATACGAGCAGTACTTC. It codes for CASSPNRGRSYEQYF.

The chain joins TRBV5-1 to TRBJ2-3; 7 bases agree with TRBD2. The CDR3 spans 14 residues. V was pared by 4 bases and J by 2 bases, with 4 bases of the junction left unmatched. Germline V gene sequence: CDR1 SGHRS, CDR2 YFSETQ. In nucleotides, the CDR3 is TGCGCCAGCAGCCCCGGGACTACCACAGATACGCAGTATTTT. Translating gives CASSPGTTTDTQYF. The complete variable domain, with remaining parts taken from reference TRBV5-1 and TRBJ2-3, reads KAGVTQTPRYLIKTRGQQVTLSCSPISGHRSVSWYQQTPGQGLQFLFEYFSETQRNKGNFPGRFSGRQFSNSRSEMNVSTLELGDSALYLCASSPGTTTDTQYFGPGTRLTVL.

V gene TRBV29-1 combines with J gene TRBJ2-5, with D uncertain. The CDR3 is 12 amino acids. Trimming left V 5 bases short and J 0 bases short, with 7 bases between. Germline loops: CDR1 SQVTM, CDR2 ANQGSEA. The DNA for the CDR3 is TGCAGCGTTAATCCGTACCAAGAGACCCAGTACTTC. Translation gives CSVNPYQETQYF.

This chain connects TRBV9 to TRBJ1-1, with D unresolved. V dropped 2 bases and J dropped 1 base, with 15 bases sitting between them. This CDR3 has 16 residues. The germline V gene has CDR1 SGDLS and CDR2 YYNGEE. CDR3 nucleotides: TGTGCCAGCAGCGTGACCCCCTCTGGAGGGAACACTGAAGCTTTCTTT. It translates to CASSVTPSGGNTEAFF.

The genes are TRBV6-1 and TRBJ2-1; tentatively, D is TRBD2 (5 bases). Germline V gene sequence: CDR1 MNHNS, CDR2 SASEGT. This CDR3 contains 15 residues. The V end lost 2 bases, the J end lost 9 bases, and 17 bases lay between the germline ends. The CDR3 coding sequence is TGTGCCAGCAGTGAAACCGGACGGCGGGCGGGTGAGCAGTTCTTC. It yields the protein CASSETGRRAGEQFF.

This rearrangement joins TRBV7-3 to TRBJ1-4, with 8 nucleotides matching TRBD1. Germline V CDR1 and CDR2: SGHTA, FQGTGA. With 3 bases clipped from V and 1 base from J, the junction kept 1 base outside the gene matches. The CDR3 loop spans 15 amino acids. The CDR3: CASSLDRVTNEKLFF. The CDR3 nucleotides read TGTGCCAGCAGCTTGGACAGGGTAACTAATGAAAAACTGTTTTTT.

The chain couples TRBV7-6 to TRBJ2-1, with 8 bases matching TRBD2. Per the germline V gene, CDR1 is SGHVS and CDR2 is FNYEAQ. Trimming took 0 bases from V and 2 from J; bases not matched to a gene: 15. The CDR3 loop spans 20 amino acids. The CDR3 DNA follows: TGTGCCAGCAGCTTAGCGGGCCCGGGACTGTCGGGGGGGCCCTACAATGAGCAGTTCTTC. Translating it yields CASSLAGPGLSGGPYNEQFF.

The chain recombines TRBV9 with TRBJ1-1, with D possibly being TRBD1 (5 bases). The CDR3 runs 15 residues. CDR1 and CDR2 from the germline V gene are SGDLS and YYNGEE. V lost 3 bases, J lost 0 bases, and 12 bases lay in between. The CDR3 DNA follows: TGTGCCAGCAGCGATCAGACAGCGATGAACACTGAAGCTTTCTTT. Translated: CASSDQTAMNTEAFF.

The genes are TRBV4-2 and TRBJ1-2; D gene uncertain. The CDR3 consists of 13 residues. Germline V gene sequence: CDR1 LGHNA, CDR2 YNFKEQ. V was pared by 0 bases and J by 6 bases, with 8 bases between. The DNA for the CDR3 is TGTGCCAGCAGCCAAGATCCCAGGAATGGCTACACCTTC. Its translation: CASSQDPRNGYTF.

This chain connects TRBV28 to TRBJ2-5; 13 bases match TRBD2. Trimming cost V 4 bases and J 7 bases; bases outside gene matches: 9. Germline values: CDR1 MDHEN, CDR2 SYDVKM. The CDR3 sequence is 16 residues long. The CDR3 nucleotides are TGTGCCAGCAGTTCGACTAGCGGGGGGTCATTTGTGACCCAGTACTTC. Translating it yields CASSSTSGGSFVTQYF.

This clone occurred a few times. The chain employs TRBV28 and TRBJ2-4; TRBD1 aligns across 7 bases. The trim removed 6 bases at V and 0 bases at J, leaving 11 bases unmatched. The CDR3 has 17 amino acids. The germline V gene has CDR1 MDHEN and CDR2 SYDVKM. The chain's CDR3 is CASSLPGTALAKNIQYF. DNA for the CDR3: TGTGCCAGCAGCCTCCCCGGGACAGCCTTAGCCAAAAACATTCAGTACTTC.

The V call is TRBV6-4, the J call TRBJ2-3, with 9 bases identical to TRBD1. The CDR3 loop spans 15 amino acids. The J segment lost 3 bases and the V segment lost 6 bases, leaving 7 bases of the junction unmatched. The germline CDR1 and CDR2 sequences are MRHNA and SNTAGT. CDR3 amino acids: CASSRTGVVTDTQYF. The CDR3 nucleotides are TGTGCCAGCAGCAGGACAGGGGTTGTGACAGATACGCAGTATTTT.

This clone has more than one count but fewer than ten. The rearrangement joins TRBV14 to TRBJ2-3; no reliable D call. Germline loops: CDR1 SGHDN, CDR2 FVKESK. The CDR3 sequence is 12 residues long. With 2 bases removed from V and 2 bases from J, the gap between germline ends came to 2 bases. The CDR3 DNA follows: TGTGCCAGCAGCCAACTCACAGATACGCAGTATTTT. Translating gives CASSQLTDTQYF.

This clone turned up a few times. The CDR3 is CASSESRLAADEQFF. The CDR3 DNA reads TGCGCCAGCAGTGAGTCCCGACTAGCGGCTGATGAGCAGTTCTTC. The rearrangement uses TRBV10-1 and TRBJ2-1; the match to TRBD2 covers 9 bases. The trim removed 0 bases at V and 8 bases at J, leaving 5 bases unmatched. Germline values: CDR1 WNHNN, CDR2 SYGVQD (reference sequence). The CDR3 is 15 residues long.

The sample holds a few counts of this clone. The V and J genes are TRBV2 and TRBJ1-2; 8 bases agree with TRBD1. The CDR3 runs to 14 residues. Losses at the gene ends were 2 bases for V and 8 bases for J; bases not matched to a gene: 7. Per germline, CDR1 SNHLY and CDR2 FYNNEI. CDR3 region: CASSEQSGGGGYTF. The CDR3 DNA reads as TGTGCCAGCAGTGAACAATCAGGGGGCGGCGGCTACACCTTC.

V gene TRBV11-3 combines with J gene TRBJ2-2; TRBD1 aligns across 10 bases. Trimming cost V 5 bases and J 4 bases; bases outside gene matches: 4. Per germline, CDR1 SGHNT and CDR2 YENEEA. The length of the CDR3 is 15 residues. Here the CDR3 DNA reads TGTGCCAGCAGCCAGGGACAGGGGCGCACCGGGGAGCTGTTTTTT. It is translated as CASSQGQGRTGELFF. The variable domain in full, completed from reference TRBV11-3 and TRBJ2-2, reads EAGVVQSPRYKIIEKKQPVAFWCNPISGHNTLYWYLQNLGQGPELLIRYENEEAVDDSQLPKDRFSAERLKGVDSTLKIQPAELGDSAVYLCASSQGQGRTGELFFGEGSRLTVL.

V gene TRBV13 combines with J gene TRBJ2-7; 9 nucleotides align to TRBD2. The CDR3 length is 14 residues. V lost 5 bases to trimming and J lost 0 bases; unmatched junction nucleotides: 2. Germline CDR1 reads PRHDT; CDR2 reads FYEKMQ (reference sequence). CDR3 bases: TGTGCCAGCAGCCATAGCGGGAGCTCCTACGAGCAGTACTTC. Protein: CASSHSGSSYEQYF.

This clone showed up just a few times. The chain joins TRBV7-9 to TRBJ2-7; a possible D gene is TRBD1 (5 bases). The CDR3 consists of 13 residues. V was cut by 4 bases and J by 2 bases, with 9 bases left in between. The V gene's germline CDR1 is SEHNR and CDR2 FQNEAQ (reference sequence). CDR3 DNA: TGTGCCAGCAGCTCAGGGTTACCCTACGAGCAGTACTTC. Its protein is CASSSGLPYEQYF.

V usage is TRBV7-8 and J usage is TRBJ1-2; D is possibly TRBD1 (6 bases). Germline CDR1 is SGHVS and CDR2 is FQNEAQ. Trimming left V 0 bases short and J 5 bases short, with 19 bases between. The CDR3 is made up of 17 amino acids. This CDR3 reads CASSLASSRGGNYGYTF. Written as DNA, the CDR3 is TGTGCCAGCAGCTTAGCGTCATCGAGGGGGGGTAATTATGGCTACACCTTC.

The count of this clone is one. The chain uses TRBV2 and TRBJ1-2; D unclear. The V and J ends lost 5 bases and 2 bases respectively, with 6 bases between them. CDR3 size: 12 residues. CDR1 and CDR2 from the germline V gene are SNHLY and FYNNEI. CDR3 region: CASSQQNYGYTF. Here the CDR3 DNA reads TGTGCCAGCAGTCAACAGAACTATGGCTACACCTTC.

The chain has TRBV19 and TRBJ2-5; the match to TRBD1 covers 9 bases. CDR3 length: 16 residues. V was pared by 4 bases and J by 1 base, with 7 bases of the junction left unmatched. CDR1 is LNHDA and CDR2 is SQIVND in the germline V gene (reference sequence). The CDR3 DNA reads TGTGCCAGTAGTAGTATGAGGACAGGGGCCCAAGAGACCCAGTACTTC. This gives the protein CASSSMRTGAQETQYF.

The CDR3 coding sequence is TGCGCCAGCAGCTTGGGACTAGACTACGAGCAGTACTTC. Encoded protein: CASSLGLDYEQYF. The chain recombines TRBV5-1 with TRBJ2-7; TRBD2 is a possible D gene (6 bases). CDR3 length: 13 amino acids. Germline CDR1 is SGHRS and CDR2 is YFSETQ. V was clipped by 0 bases and J by 3 bases, with 7 bases between them. Together with reference TRBV5-1 and TRBJ2-7, the CDR3 gives the full variable domain: KAGVTQTPRYLIKTRGQQVTLSCSPISGHRSVSWYQQTPGQGLQFLFEYFSETQRNKGNFPGRFSGRQFSNSRSEMNVSTLELGDSALYLCASSLGLDYEQYFGPGTRLTVT.